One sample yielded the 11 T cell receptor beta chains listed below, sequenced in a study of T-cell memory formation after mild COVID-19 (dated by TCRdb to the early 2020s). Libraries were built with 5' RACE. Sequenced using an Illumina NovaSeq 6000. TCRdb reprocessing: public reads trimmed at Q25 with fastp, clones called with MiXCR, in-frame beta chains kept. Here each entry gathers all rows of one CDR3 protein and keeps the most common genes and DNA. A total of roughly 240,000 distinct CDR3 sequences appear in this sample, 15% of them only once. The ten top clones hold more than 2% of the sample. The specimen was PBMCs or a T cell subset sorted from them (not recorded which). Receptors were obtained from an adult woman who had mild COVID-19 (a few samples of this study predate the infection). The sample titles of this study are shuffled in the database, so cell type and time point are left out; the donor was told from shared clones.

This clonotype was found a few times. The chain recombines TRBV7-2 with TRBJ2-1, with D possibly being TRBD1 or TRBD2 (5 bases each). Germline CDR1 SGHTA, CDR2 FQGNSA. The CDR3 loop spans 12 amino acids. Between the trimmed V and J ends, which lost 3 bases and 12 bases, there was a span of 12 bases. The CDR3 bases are TGTGCCAGCAGCTTCCCCGGGACGCCGCAGTTCTTC. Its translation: CASSFPGTPQFF.

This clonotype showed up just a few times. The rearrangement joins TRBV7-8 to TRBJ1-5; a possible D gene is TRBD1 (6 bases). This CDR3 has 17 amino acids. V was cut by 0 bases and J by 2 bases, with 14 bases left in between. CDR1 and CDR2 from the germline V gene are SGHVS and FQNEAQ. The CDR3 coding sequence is TGTGCCAGCAGCTTAGCGCCCAGGGGTGCACGCAATCAGCCCCAGCATTTT. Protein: CASSLAPRGARNQPQHF.

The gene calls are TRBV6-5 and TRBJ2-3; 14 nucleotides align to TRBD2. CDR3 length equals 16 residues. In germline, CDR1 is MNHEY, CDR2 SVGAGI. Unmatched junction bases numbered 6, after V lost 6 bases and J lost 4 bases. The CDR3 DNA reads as TGTGCCAGCAGGAACCTGGGACTAGCGGGAGCAGATACGCAGTATTTT. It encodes CASRNLGLAGADTQYF.

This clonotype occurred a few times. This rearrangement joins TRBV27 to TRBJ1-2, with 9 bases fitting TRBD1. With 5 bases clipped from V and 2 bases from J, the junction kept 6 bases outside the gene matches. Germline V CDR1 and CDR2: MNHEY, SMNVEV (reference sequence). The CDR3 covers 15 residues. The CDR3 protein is CASSPQGTGNYGYTF. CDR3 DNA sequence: TGTGCCAGCAGTCCCCAAGGGACAGGGAACTATGGCTACACCTTC.

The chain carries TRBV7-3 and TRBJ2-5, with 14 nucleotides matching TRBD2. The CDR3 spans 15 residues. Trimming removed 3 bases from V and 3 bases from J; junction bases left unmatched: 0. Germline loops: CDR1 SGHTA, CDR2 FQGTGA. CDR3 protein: CASSLTSGREETQYF. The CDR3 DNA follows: TGTGCCAGCAGCTTGACTAGCGGGAGGGAAGAGACCCAGTACTTC.

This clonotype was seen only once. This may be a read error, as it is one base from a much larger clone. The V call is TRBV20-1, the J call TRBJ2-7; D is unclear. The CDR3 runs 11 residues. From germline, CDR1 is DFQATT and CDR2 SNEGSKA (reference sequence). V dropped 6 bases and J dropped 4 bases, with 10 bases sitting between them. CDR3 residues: CSALGWYEQYF. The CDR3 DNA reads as TGCAGTGCCTTAGGGTGGTACGAGCAGTACTTC.

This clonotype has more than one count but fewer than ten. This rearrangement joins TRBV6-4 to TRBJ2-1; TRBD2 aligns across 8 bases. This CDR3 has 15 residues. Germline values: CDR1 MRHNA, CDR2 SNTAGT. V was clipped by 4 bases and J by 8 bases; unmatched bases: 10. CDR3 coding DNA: TGTGCCAGCAGTGTTCAAACTAGCGGACCTTATGAGCAGTTCTTC. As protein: CASSVQTSGPYEQFF.

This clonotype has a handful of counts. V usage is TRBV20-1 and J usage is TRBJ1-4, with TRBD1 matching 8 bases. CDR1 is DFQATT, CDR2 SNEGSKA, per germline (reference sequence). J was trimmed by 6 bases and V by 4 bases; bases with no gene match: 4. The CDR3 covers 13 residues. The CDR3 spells CSAIRGPDEKLFF. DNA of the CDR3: TGCAGTGCTATCAGGGGGCCGGATGAAAAACTGTTTTTT.

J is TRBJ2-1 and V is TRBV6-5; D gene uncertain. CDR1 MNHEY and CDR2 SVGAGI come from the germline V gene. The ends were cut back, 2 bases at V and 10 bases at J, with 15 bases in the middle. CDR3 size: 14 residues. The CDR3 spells CASSYDQSRREQFF. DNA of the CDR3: TGTGCCAGCAGTTACGATCAAAGCAGACGGGAGCAGTTCTTC.

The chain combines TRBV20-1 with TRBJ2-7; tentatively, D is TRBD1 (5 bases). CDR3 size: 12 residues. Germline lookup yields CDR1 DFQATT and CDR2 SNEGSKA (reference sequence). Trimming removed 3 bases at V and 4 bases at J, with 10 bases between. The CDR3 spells CSARGQKYEQYF. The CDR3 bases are TGCAGTGCTAGGGGGCAGAAATACGAGCAGTACTTC.

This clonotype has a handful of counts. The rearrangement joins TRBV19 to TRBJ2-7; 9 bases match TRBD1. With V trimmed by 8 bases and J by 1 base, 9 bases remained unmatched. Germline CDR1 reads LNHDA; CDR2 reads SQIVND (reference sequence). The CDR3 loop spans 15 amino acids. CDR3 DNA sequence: TGTGCCAGTGGGGTCACAGGGGGCGCATCCTACGAGCAGTACTTC. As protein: CASGVTGGASYEQYF.